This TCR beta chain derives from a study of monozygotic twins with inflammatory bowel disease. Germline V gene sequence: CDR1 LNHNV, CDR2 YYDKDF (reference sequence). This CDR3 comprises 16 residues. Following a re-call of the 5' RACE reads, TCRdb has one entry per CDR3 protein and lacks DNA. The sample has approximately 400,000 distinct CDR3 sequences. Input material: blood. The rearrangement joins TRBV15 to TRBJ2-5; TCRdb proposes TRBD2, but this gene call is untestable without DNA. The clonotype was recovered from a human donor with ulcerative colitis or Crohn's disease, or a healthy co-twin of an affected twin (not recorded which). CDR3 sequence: CATSGIIAGGPETQYF.